These 14 T cell receptor beta chains came from one sample sequenced in a study of T cells in Graves' hyperthyroidism and ophthalmopathy. What was amplified from RNA transcripts were TCR beta CDR3 regions. With the HTBI primer set, the TCR CDR3 went through a first round of RT-PCR. TCRdb reanalysed the multiplex PCR reads using MiXCR and keeps one entry per CDR3 protein. The sample includes around 540,000 distinct CDR3 sequences, about half of them seen just once. Sequences were obtained from peripheral blood or thyroid tissue (not recorded which). The receptors originated from a woman aged 18 to 35 with Graves' hyperthyroidism.

This chain links TRBV24-1 with TRBJ1-2, with D possibly matching TRBD1 (6 bases). V was trimmed by 7 bases and J by 3 bases, leaving 11 bases between them. The CDR3 totals 13 residues. CDR1 KGHDR and CDR2 SFDVKD come from the germline V gene. The DNA of the CDR3 is TGTGCCACCAGAGGGGGGGTCGACTATGGCTACACCTTC. It specifies CATRGGVDYGYTF.

This rearrangement joins TRBV10-3 to TRBJ2-5; 7 bases are a match to TRBD2. The CDR3 is made up of 12 amino acids. V gave up 10 bases and J gave up 5 bases; unmatched junction bases: 7. CDR1 and CDR2 from the germline V gene are ENHRY and SYGVKD. CDR3 in DNA: TGTGCCACCGGCGGGAGTGGGGAGACCCAGTACTTC. Protein product: CATGGSGETQYF.

This clonotype was observed a handful of times. In DNA, the CDR3 is TGCGCCAGCAGCTTGGCCTGGGGGGGAGAGACCCAGTACTTC. Residues: CASSLAWGGETQYF. This chain joins TRBV5-1 and TRBJ2-5; TRBD2 matches 7 bases. V shed 0 bases and J 4 bases; nucleotides not matched to a gene: 3. CDR1 and CDR2 (germline): SGHRS, YFSETQ. The length of the CDR3 is 14 residues.

V usage is TRBV7-8 and J usage is TRBJ2-2; 7 bases fit TRBD2. Germline-derived CDR1 and CDR2 are SGHVS and FQNEAQ. The CDR3 runs 16 residues. The V segment lost 5 bases and the J segment 4 bases; nucleotides outside the gene matches: 10. DNA for the CDR3: TGTGCCAGCAGCCTTGGGCGCGGGAGAAGCACCGGGGAGCTGTTTTTT. It codes for CASSLGRGRSTGELFF.

With respect to this clonotype: An end of the junction does not agree with germline; a read error may underlie this. The chain has TRBV12-3 or TRBV12-4 and TRBJ1-3; no definite D call. The CDR3 has 12 amino acids. The CDR3 loop reads CASDGNGNTKYF. The CDR3 bases are TGTGCCAGCGATGGGAACGGAAACACCAAATATTTT.

The chain recombines TRBV6-5 with TRBJ2-6; possibly TRBD1 for D (5 bases). Germline CDR1 MNHEY, CDR2 SVGAGI. The CDR3 length is 18 residues. V lost 5 bases to trimming and J lost 0 bases, with 17 bases between them. CDR3 protein: CASSHRTYDSSGANVLTF. The CDR3 DNA is TGTGCCAGCAGTCACCGGACGTACGACAGCTCTGGGGCCAACGTCCTGACTTTC.

This clonotype was detected many times. This rearrangement joins TRBV20-1 to TRBJ2-5; D may match TRBD1 or TRBD2 (6 bases each). V lost 5 bases, J lost 5 bases, and 18 bases lay in between. Looked up from germline, CDR1 is DFQATT and CDR2 is SNEGSKA (reference sequence). The CDR3 is 14 residues long. CDR3 nucleotide sequence: TGCAGTGCTGGGCAGGGGAGGTGGCGCGAGACCCAGTACTTC. This encodes CSAGQGRWRETQYF.

The chain recombines TRBV10-2 with TRBJ2-7; possible D gene TRBD2, 6 bases. The CDR3 length is 16 residues. The V end lost 1 base, the J end lost 0 bases, and 13 bases lay between the germline ends. Germline assignment: CDR1 WSHSY and CDR2 SAAADI. The CDR3 is CASSEFPGLPSYEQYF. CDR3 in DNA: TGCGCCAGCAGTGAGTTTCCGGGACTTCCCTCCTACGAGCAGTACTTC.

This clonotype appeared many times. The genes are TRBV25-1 and TRBJ1-1; D gene uncertain. Trimming took 6 bases from V and 2 from J, leaving 10 bases between them. Per the germline V gene, CDR1 is MGHDK and CDR2 is SYGVNS. This CDR3 region has 13 residues. The chain's CDR3 is CASRITLNTEAFF. CDR3 nucleotide sequence: TGTGCCAGCAGGATAACACTAAACACTGAAGCTTTCTTT.

The chain couples TRBV29-1 to TRBJ1-1; 8 bases agree with TRBD1. Trimming removed 7 bases from V and 8 bases from J; junction bases left unmatched: 12. The CDR3 has 13 residues. Germline-derived CDR1 and CDR2 are SQVTM and ANQGSEA. The CDR3 DNA follows: TGCAGCGAGGACAGGGAGGATCATCGGGAAGCTTTCTTT. This encodes CSEDREDHREAFF. The full variable domain, with the rest looked up from reference TRBV29-1 and TRBJ1-1, is SAVISQKPSRDICQRGTSLTIQCQVDSQVTMMFWYRQQPGQSLTLIATANQGSEATYESGFVIDKFPISRPNLTFSTLTVSNMSPEDSSIYLCSEDREDHREAFFGQGTRLTVV.

This clonotype turned up a few times. This chain connects TRBV7-9 to TRBJ1-3; 9 positions agree with TRBD1. V was pared by 1 base and J by 2 bases, with 3 bases of the junction left unmatched. This CDR3 has 16 amino acids. Germline V gene sequence: CDR1 SEHNR, CDR2 FQNEAQ (reference sequence). Here the CDR3 DNA reads TGTGCCAGCAGCTTAGTAAGGGACAGGGCTGGAAACACCATATATTTT. Translated, it gives CASSLVRDRAGNTIYF.

This clonotype was recorded many times. V usage is TRBV29-1 and J usage is TRBJ1-5; the D is unclear. CDR3 length: 13 amino acids. Germline-derived CDR1 and CDR2 are SQVTM and ANQGSEA. The V gene lost 7 bases and the J gene lost 3 bases, with 13 bases spanning the gap. CDR3: CSALTGYNQPQHF. DNA of the CDR3: TGCAGCGCTTTGACGGGTTACAATCAGCCCCAGCATTTT.

The gene calls are TRBV12-5 and TRBJ1-5; no clear D gene. V was trimmed by 3 bases and J by 6 bases, leaving 6 bases between them. The CDR3 has 12 amino acids. CDR1 and CDR2 (germline): LGHNT, FRNRAP. The CDR3 loop is CASGFRGQPQHF. The CDR3 DNA reads TGTGCTAGTGGTTTTCGGGGTCAGCCCCAGCATTTT.

The chain uses TRBV7-8 and TRBJ1-2; no clear D. Trimming shortened V by 1 base and J by 4 bases, and 13 bases separated the two germline ends. In germline, CDR1 is SGHVS, CDR2 FQNEAQ. The CDR3 is 15 amino acids. CDR3 in amino acids: CASSLEVSPPYGYTF. The CDR3 DNA reads TGTGCCAGCAGCTTAGAGGTCTCTCCCCCCTATGGCTACACCTTC.